The 2 T cell receptor beta chains below all came from one sample that was sequenced in a study of early T cells in non-severe SARS-CoV-2 infection. TCRdb called the 5' RACE reads again in MiXCR, with one record for every CDR3 protein. Among roughly 60,000 distinct CDR3 sequences listed, around 11% were seen once. Specimen: whole blood, collected at baseline. The source is an adult who was a healthcare worker with PCR-confirmed SARS-CoV-2 infection or an uninfected control (not recorded which).

The chain is built from TRBV7-2 and TRBJ1-2; 9 nucleotides match TRBD1. Germline trimming cut 4 bases from V and 7 bases from J; bases unmatched to any gene: 7. The CDR3 extends over 14 amino acids. Germline V gives CDR1 SGHTA, CDR2 FQGNSA. In DNA, the CDR3 is TGTGCCAGCAGCTCCGGCGGGGACAGGGCTGGCTACACCTTC. The encoded protein is CASSSGGDRAGYTF.

This clonotype occurred a few times. The chain links TRBV6-6 to TRBJ2-3; possibly TRBD1 for D (6 bases). CDR1 and CDR2 from the germline V gene are MNHNY and SVGAGI (reference sequence). Trimming took off 6 bases at V and 4 bases at J, with 11 bases between the two ends. The CDR3 is 13 amino acids. CDR3 residues: CASRIPGADTQYF. CDR3 nucleotides: TGTGCCAGCAGGATACCAGGGGCAGATACGCAGTATTTT.